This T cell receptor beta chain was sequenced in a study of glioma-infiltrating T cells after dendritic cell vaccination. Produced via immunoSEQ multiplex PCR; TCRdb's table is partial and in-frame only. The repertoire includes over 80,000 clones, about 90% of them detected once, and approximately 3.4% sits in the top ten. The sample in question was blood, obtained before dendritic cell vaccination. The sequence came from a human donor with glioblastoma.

CDR3 in amino acids: CASSLVATPYNEQFF. The CDR3 region has the DNA TGTGCCAGCAGCTTAGTGGCCACCCCCTACAATGAGCAGTTCTTC. The chain is built from TRBV11-2 and TRBJ2-1; D call uncertain. The germline V gene has CDR1 SGHAT and CDR2 FQNNGV. CDR3 length equals 15 residues. The germline V and J ends were trimmed by 1 base and 2 bases, with 9 bases remaining between them.